This TCR beta chain is drawn from a study of blood T cell repertoires in COVID-19. V was pared by 0 bases and J by 2 bases, with 4 bases of the junction left unmatched. Germline V gives CDR1 SGDLS, CDR2 YYNGEE. The CDR3 contains 16 residues. This clone showed up just once. Individuals drawn from about two dozen US areas were roughly 18 to 95 years old. Profiled with immunoSEQ multiplex PCR; TCRdb holds only in-frame clones, not every one. The table lists approximately 230,000 clones, 88% of them singletons. V and J are TRBV9 and TRBJ1-5; 8 nucleotides line up with TRBD1. Sequencing was carried out using PBMCs or T cells enriched from blood (not recorded which). The sequence was collected from a woman in her forties or fifties with acute COVID-19. This chain's CDR3 is CASSVGTGLGNQPQHF. In DNA, the CDR3 is TGTGCCAGCAGCGTAGGGACAGGGCTGGGCAATCAGCCCCAGCATTTT.